This T cell receptor (beta chain) was sequenced during a study of blood T cell repertoires in COVID-19. Germline V gives CDR1 MNHEY, CDR2 SVGAGI. This CDR3 has 14 residues. Trimming removed 8 bases at V and 2 bases at J, with 15 bases between. Only in-frame clones appear in the TCRdb table, and some are missing; sequencing was by immunoSEQ multiplex PCR. The data show roughly 68,000 clones, with under 85% seen just once and approximately 9.2% held by the top ten. The chain carries TRBV6-5 and TRBJ1-1; D call uncertain. The sequence came from a woman in her 50s with acute or convalescent COVID-19. Material for sequencing was peripheral blood. CDR3 protein: CASWRAVRNTEAFF. Here the CDR3 DNA reads TGTGCCAGCTGGCGGGCCGTCCGTAACACTGAAGCTTTCTTT.